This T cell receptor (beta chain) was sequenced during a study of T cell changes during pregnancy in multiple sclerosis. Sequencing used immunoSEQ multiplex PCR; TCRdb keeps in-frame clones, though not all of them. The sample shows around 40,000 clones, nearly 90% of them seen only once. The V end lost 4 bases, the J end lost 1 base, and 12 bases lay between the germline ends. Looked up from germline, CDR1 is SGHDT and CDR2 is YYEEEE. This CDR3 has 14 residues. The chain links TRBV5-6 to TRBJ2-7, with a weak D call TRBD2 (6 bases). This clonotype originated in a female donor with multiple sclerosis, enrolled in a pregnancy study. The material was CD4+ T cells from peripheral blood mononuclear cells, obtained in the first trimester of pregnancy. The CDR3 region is CASSDWRVSYEQYF. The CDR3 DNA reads TGTGCCAGCAGCGATTGGAGGGTATCCTACGAGCAGTACTTC.